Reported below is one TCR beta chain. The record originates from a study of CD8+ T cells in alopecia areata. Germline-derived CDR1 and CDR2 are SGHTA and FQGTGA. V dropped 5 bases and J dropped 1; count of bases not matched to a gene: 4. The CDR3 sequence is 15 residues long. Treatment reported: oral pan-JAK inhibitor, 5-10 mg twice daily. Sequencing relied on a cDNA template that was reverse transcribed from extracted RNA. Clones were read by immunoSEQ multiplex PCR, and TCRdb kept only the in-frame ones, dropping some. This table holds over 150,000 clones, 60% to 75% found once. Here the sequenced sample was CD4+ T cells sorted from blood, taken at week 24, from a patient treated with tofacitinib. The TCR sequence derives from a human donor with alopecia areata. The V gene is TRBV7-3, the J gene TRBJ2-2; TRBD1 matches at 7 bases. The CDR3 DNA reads TGTGCCAGCAGCACGCGGACAGGGAACACCGGGGAGCTGTTTTTT. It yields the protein CASSTRTGNTGELFF.